This TCR beta chain was sequenced in a study of read filtering for tumor transcriptome and immune sequencing. At the level of the study: Whole-transcriptome libraries were prepared after DNase treatment. TCR-mapped reads were about 3.5 to 10.27 million with IR-seq versus 85 to 1273 with RNA-seq.

The V gene's germline CDR1 is LNHDA and CDR2 SQIVND (reference sequence). This CDR3 comprises 15 residues. J lost 3 bases, V lost 6 bases, and 11 bases had no gene match. This library used around 400 ng RNA and molecular barcoded adaptors spanning alpha/delta and beta/gamma chains. TCRdb called the reads again in MiXCR, with one record for every CDR3 protein. Here the sample spans under 35,000 distinct CDR3 sequences, around a sixth being singletons. Study results and limitations: Even smaller IR-seq throughput identified most shared clonotypes. In IR-seq, single-read clonotypes were 65% to 90% of clonotypes but around 3.4% of reads.

This clonotype was seen a handful of times. Its cognate antigen is unknown. Sequences were obtained from a population of CD138-negative cells sorted from bone marrow. This chain connects TRBV19 to TRBJ2-7; 7 nucleotides match TRBD1. The receptor comes from a donor at least 40 years old with multiple myeloma. This CDR3 reads CASSPLQGVFYEQYF. CDR3 coding DNA: TGTGCCAGTAGCCCCCTCCAGGGGGTCTTCTACGAGCAGTACTTC.